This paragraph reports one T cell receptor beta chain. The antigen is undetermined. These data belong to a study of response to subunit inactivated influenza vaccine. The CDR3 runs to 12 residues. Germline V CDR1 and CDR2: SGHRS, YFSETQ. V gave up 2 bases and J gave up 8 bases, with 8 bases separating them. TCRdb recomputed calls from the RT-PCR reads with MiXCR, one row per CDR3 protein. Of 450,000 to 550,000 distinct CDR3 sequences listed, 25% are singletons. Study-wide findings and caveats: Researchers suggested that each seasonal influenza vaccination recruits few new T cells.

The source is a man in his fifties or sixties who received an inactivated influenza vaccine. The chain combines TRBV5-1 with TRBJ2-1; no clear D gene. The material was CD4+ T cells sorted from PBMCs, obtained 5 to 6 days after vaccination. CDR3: CASSFNLDEQFF. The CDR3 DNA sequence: TGCGCCAGCAGCTTCAACTTAGATGAGCAGTTCTTC.